Listed below are T cell receptor beta chains from one sample, sequenced in a study of read filtering for tumor transcriptome and immune sequencing. Using its own MiXCR run on the reads, TCRdb lists one record per CDR3 protein. This table holds around 38,000 distinct CDR3 sequences, roughly 15% found once. The sequencing input was a population of CD138-negative cells sorted from bone marrow. The receptors were sampled from a donor at least 40 years old with multiple myeloma. Both conserved end residues are part of each CDR3. A D gene is named only where the DNA matches it firmly. Clone size is stated in some rows and not others, as once, few, many or a class when expanded.

j_call clone_size v_call d_call cdr3_nt cdr3_aa
TRBJ2-2 many TRBV28 . TGTGCCAGCACCCTAGGGGGTTCTGGGACCGGGGAGCTGTTTTTT CASTLGGSGTGELFF
TRBJ1-5 many TRBV6-2/TRBV6-3 . TGTGCCAGCAGCTATTACAATCAGCCCCAGCATTTT CASSYYNQPQHF
TRBJ2-5 many TRBV11-2 . TGTGCCAGCAGCCAATCCAGAGGGGCCCAGTACTTC CASSQSRGAQYF
TRBJ2-7 many TRBV6-5 . TGTGCCAGCAGTTACTCGGAGGGCACCTACGAGCAGTACTTC CASSYSEGTYEQYF
TRBJ2-2 many TRBV5-1 . TGCGCCAGCAGTCCCGACAGGCCGGGCACCGGGGAGCTGTTTTTT CASSPDRPGTGELFF
TRBJ2-5 many TRBV20-1 TRBD2 TGCAGTGCTAGTCGGAGCGGGAGGGCCCCAGCGGAGACCCAGTACTTC CSASRSGRAPAETQYF
TRBJ2-1 many TRBV6-2/TRBV6-3 TRBD2 TGTGCCAGCAGTCACTCCGGGAGCCTAGCGGGCTACAATGAGCAGTTCTTC CASSHSGSLAGYNEQFF
TRBJ2-1 many TRBV7-3 TRBD2 TGTGCCAGCAGCTTCCTAGCGGGAGCGGGTTACAATGAGCAGTTCTTC CASSFLAGAGYNEQFF
TRBJ2-3 many TRBV5-6 . TGTGCCAGCAGCCCGGACAGGAGGGTTGCAGATACGCAGTATTTT CASSPDRRVADTQYF
TRBJ2-7 many TRBV2 . TGTGCCAGCAGTGACAGGGGACTCTCCTACGAGCAGTACTTC CASSDRGLSYEQYF
TRBJ2-4 many TRBV7-9 TRBD2 TGTGCCAGCAGCTTAGGCGCGGGGGGCCGGAGGGTCAACATTCAGTACTTC CASSLGAGGRRVNIQYF
TRBJ2-2 many TRBV4-3 . TGCGCCAGCGGTTCGATCCATGAAAACACCGGGGAGCTGTTTTTT CASGSIHENTGELFF
TRBJ2-7 many TRBV28 . TGTGCCAGCAGTTTATGGTCTCCAGGGGCCCACTACGAGCAGTACTTC CASSLWSPGAHYEQYF
TRBJ2-7 medium-sized TRBV6-5 . TGTGCCAGCAGTTCCCAGGGTCGGGCCTACGAGCAGTACTTC CASSSQGRAYEQYF
TRBJ2-3 many TRBV7-6 . TGTGCCAGCAGCCCCGCGGGCACAGATACGCAGTATTTT CASSPAGTDTQYF
TRBJ2-1 . TRBV7-9 . TGTGCCAGCAGCTTACGGCGATACGGGGGTGAGTCAGGCCCCTCGGGGTTCTTC CASSLRRYGGESGPSGFF
TRBJ2-5 many TRBV20-1 . TGCAGTGCTAGAGAAGACCTACGAGGGGGGGAGACCCAGTACTTC CSAREDLRGGETQYF
TRBJ1-1 many TRBV7-9 . TGTGCCAGCAGCTTAGACCTACAGGGAGGATCTGAAGCTTTCTTT CASSLDLQGGSEAFF
TRBJ2-7 many TRBV5-4 TRBD1 TGTGCCAGCAGCTTGTCAGGGACAGGGGTGGTCGAGCAGTACTTC CASSLSGTGVVEQYF
TRBJ2-3 many TRBV7-2 TRBD2 TGTGCCAGCAGCTTAGCTAGCGGGAGTCTCTTGTCAGATACGCAGTATTTT CASSLASGSLLSDTQYF
TRBJ2-1 many TRBV6-2/TRBV6-3 . TGTGCCAGCAGTTATGGGGGCGGGAGAGGCAATGAGCAGTTCTTC CASSYGGGRGNEQFF
TRBJ2-7 . TRBV7-9 . TGTGCCGGCAGCTTATCACAGAGCCCCTACGAGCAGTACTTC CAGSLSQSPYEQYF
TRBJ2-7 many TRBV20-1 . TGCAGTGCTAGAATTGGCCACAGGGTGGTCATCGAGCAGTACTTC CSARIGHRVVIEQYF
TRBJ2-1 many TRBV7-9 TRBD2 TGTGCCAGCAGCCTCACCGGGACTAACTCGTTAGATGAGCAGTTCTTC CASSLTGTNSLDEQFF
TRBJ2-4 many TRBV4-2 TRBD2 TGTGCCAGCAGCCAAGACAGGACTAGCGGGAGAAACATTCAGTACTTC CASSQDRTSGRNIQYF
TRBJ1-1 many TRBV20-1 TRBD1 TGCAGTGCTAGGGACCCCACAGGGGGCTTCACTGAAGCTTTCTTT CSARDPTGGFTEAFF
TRBJ1-1 many TRBV7-9 . TGTGCCAGCAGCTTATTGGGCCTGAATACTGAAGCTTTCTTT CASSLLGLNTEAFF
TRBJ2-1 few TRBV7-2 TRBD2 TGTGCCAGCAGTTCCGGGACTAGCGGGACCAATGGGCAGTTCTTC CASSSGTSGTNGQFF
TRBJ1-3 few TRBV7-2 TRBD1 TGTGCCAGCAGCACGGGACAGGGCTCTGGAAACACCATATATTTT CASSTGQGSGNTIYF
TRBJ1-5 many TRBV28 . TGTGCCAGCAGTTTAGATCCCAGGGGAGGTAATCAGCCCCAGCATTTT CASSLDPRGGNQPQHF
TRBJ2-7 few TRBV10-3 . TGTGCCGTCAGTGATCATGACTACGAGCAGCACTTC CAVSDHDYEQHF
TRBJ2-6 many TRBV4-3 TRBD1 TGCGCCAGCAGCCAACGACAGGGGGCTGGGGCCAACGTCCTGACTTTC CASSQRQGAGANVLTF
TRBJ2-5 many TRBV20-1 . TGCAGTGCTATCCACGAGACCCAGTACTTC CSAIHETQYF
TRBJ2-1 many TRBV28 TRBD1 TGTGCCAGCATCCGGGACAGGGGCGTCAATGAGCAGTTCTTC CASIRDRGVNEQFF
TRBJ2-2 many TRBV15 . TGTGCCACCAGCAGAGTAGGGGGTGCGAACACCGGGGAGCTGTTTTTT CATSRVGGANTGELFF
TRBJ2-7 many TRBV28 TRBD2 TGTGCCAGCAGCCCCCCCCTTCTAGCGGGAGTTACCTACGAGCAGTACTTC CASSPPLLAGVTYEQYF
TRBJ2-5 many TRBV28 TRBD2 TGTGCCAGCAGTTTAGCGGGAGGGGGTCAAGAGACCCAGTACTTC CASSLAGGGQETQYF
TRBJ2-7 . TRBV7-9 . TGTGCCAGCAGCTCCAGGGTCGACGAGCAGTACTTC CASSSRVDEQYF
TRBJ2-2 many TRBV2 TRBD1 TGTGCCAGCAGTGCCTCCGGGACAGGGAACGGGGAGCTGTTTTTT CASSASGTGNGELFF
TRBJ1-1 many TRBV3-1 . TGTGCCAGCAGCCAAGAGGGGGGATGGAACACTGAAGCTTTCTTT CASSQEGGWNTEAFF
TRBJ2-7 many TRBV6-2/TRBV6-3 . TGTGCCAGCAATAAACAGGGATCCTACGAGCAGTACTTC CASNKQGSYEQYF
TRBJ2-5 many TRBV28 . TGTGCCAGCAGTTTACGGGACGGTCAAGAGACCCAGTACTTC CASSLRDGQETQYF
TRBJ2-4 many TRBV28 TRBD2 TGTGCCAGCAGTTCGGGGGGAGGAGAAACCAAAAACATTCAGTACTTC CASSSGGGETKNIQYF
TRBJ2-7 few TRBV20-1 TRBD2 TGCAGTGCTAGAGATTTAGCGGGAAGAATCTACGAGCAGTACTTC CSARDLAGRIYEQYF
TRBJ1-6 many TRBV20-1 . TGCAGTGCTCCGGGGCCGGGGTCTTCCTATAATTCACCCCTCCACTTT CSAPGPGSSYNSPLHF
TRBJ1-1 many TRBV6-6 . TGTGCCAGCAGTTACCAGAGTGCAGCTAACACTGAAGCTTTCTTT CASSYQSAANTEAFF
TRBJ1-1 few TRBV28 TRBD1 TGTGCCGTAGGACAGGGGAACACTGAAGCTTTCTTT CAVGQGNTEAFF
TRBJ2-7 many TRBV27 . TGTGCCAGCAGTTGGGGCCCGACCGAGGAGCAGTACTTC CASSWGPTEEQYF
TRBJ2-2 few TRBV7-2 . TGTGCCAGCAGCTTAGGTGGTCTCGGGGAGCTGTTTTTT CASSLGGLGELFF
TRBJ2-1 many TRBV20-1 TRBD2 TGCAGTGCTAGCGGGAGGGCCAACAATGAGCAGTTCTTC CSASGRANNEQFF
TRBJ2-1 many TRBV29-1 . TGCAGCGCGACCGGGACCCCTTGGAATGAGCAGTTCTTC CSATGTPWNEQFF
TRBJ2-1 many TRBV15 TRBD1 TGTGCCACCAGCAATCAGGGGGCTAACAATGAGCAGTTCTTC CATSNQGANNEQFF
TRBJ2-1 few TRBV7-8 TRBD2 TGTGCCAGCAGCTTGACTAGCGCTGACAATGAGCAGTTCTTC CASSLTSADNEQFF
TRBJ2-7 . TRBV20-1 TRBD2 TGCAGTGCTAGTGGCGGGAGGTCCCAAAACGAGCAGTACTTC CSASGGRSQNEQYF